These T cell receptor beta chains were read from a single sample in a study of control samples from healthy donors and cancer patients. The data were produced by immunoSEQ multiplex PCR, yet TCRdb's version contains in-frame clones alone and is incomplete. Of 400,000 to 500,000 clones in the sample, about 93% were seen once. The sequenced sample was PBMCs. These receptors came from a man aged 40-55 years with head and neck cancer. CDR3s include the opening cysteine and the closing phenylalanine or tryptophan. The order of the fields is clone size, D gene, J gene, V gene, CDR3 protein, CDR3 DNA. D genes are given only for firm matches. Rows give clone size only sometimes, using once, few, many, or a class for an expanded clone.

clone size: NA
D gene: NA
J gene: TRBJ1-6
V gene: TRBV5-1
CDR3 protein: CASSLLGSQVNSPLHF
CDR3 DNA: TGCGCCAGCAGCTTGTTAGGTAGTCAGGTCAATTCACCCCTCCACTTT

clone size: few
D gene: TRBD2
J gene: TRBJ2-1
V gene: TRBV9
CDR3 protein: CASSVAGGPGGRRNEQFF
CDR3 DNA: TGTGCCAGCAGCGTAGCGGGGGGCCCTGGCGGGAGGCGCAATGAGCAGTTCTTC

clone size: NA
D gene: NA
J gene: TRBJ2-3
V gene: TRBV24-1
CDR3 protein: CATSGGPTDTQYF
CDR3 DNA: TGTGCCACCAGTGGGGGGCCCACAGATACGCAGTATTTT

clone size: few
D gene: NA
J gene: TRBJ1-5
V gene: TRBV6-2/TRBV6-3
CDR3 protein: CASSYPGNQPQHF
CDR3 DNA: TGTGCCAGCAGTTACCCCGGGAATCAGCCCCAGCATTTT

clone size: NA
D gene: TRBD2
J gene: TRBJ2-5
V gene: TRBV11-3
CDR3 protein: CASSTGGAVGETQYF
CDR3 DNA: TGTGCCAGCAGCACGGGAGGAGCGGTGGGGGAGACCCAGTACTTC

clone size: NA
D gene: NA
J gene: TRBJ1-4
V gene: TRBV7-9
CDR3 protein: CASSLPRGGGNEKLFF
CDR3 DNA: TGTGCCAGCAGCCTACCTCGGGGGGGCGGTAATGAAAAACTGTTTTTT

clone size: once
D gene: TRBD1
J gene: TRBJ2-2
V gene: TRBV5-6
CDR3 protein: CASSLLTGPNTGELFF
CDR3 DNA: TGTGCCAGCAGCTTACTGACAGGGCCGAACACCGGGGAGCTGTTTTTT

clone size: NA
D gene: NA
J gene: TRBJ2-7
V gene: TRBV6-5
CDR3 protein: CASSYSMQVGRYEQYF
CDR3 DNA: TGTGCCAGCAGTTACTCGATGCAAGTAGGTCGCTACGAGCAGTACTTC

clone size: NA
D gene: NA
J gene: TRBJ1-5
V gene: TRBV19
CDR3 protein: CASSIRGQTSNQPQHF
CDR3 DNA: TGTGCCAGTAGTATTAGAGGACAGACAAGCAATCAGCCCCAGCATTTT

clone size: NA
D gene: NA
J gene: TRBJ2-5
V gene: TRBV20-1
CDR3 protein: CSASVLRAYQETQYF
CDR3 DNA: TGCAGTGCTAGTGTACTTCGGGCGTACCAAGAGACCCAGTACTTC

clone size: NA
D gene: NA
J gene: TRBJ1-5
V gene: TRBV28
CDR3 protein: CASSFVRATGNQPQHF
CDR3 DNA: TGTGCCAGCAGTTTCGTCAGAGCTACGGGCAATCAGCCCCAGCATTTT

clone size: NA
D gene: NA
J gene: TRBJ2-5
V gene: TRBV7-2
CDR3 protein: CASSLGAPMGQETQYF
CDR3 DNA: TGTGCCAGCAGCTTAGGTGCCCCCATGGGGCAAGAGACCCAGTACTTC

clone size: NA
D gene: NA
J gene: TRBJ2-7
V gene: TRBV7-2
CDR3 protein: CASSLEGGSSYEQYF
CDR3 DNA: TGTGCCAGCAGCTTAGAGGGGGGGAGCTCCTACGAGCAGTACTTC

clone size: few
D gene: NA
J gene: TRBJ1-2
V gene: TRBV24-1
CDR3 protein: CATSDHGTNGGYTF
CDR3 DNA: TGTGCCACCAGTGATCACGGGACAAACGGTGGCTACACCTTC

clone size: NA
D gene: NA
J gene: TRBJ1-3
V gene: TRBV9
CDR3 protein: CASSSEGGPSNTIYF
CDR3 DNA: TGTGCCAGCAGCTCGGAGGGGGGGCCGTCCAACACCATATATTTT

clone size: NA
D gene: NA
J gene: TRBJ2-7
V gene: TRBV27
CDR3 protein: CASSAGRFEQYF
CDR3 DNA: TGTGCCAGCAGTGCGGGACGGTTCGAGCAGTACTTC

clone size: NA
D gene: NA
J gene: TRBJ1-1
V gene: TRBV27
CDR3 protein: CASSLRRDTEAFF
CDR3 DNA: TGTGCCAGCAGTTTACGGAGAGACACTGAAGCTTTCTTT

clone size: NA
D gene: NA
J gene: TRBJ1-2
V gene: TRBV6-5
CDR3 protein: CASTLPGVDYGYTF
CDR3 DNA: TGTGCCAGCACTTTACCAGGGGTAGACTATGGCTACACCTTC

clone size: NA
D gene: NA
J gene: TRBJ2-1
V gene: TRBV9
CDR3 protein: CASSVDWVRRDNNEQFF
CDR3 DNA: TGTGCCAGCAGCGTAGATTGGGTAAGGCGGGATAACAATGAGCAGTTCTTC

clone size: NA
D gene: NA
J gene: TRBJ2-1
V gene: TRBV10-1
CDR3 protein: CASAPGTNEQFF
CDR3 DNA: TGCGCCAGCGCCCCCGGGACCAATGAGCAGTTCTTC

clone size: NA
D gene: TRBD2
J gene: TRBJ2-7
V gene: TRBV15
CDR3 protein: CATSRDRILAGVGKGEQYF
CDR3 DNA: TGTGCCACCAGCAGAGATAGGATCCTAGCGGGAGTGGGGAAAGGCGAGCAGTACTTC

clone size: NA
D gene: NA
J gene: TRBJ2-7
V gene: TRBV18
CDR3 protein: CASSPRDTYEQYF
CDR3 DNA: TGTGCCAGCTCACCCAGGGACACATACGAGCAGTACTTC

clone size: NA
D gene: TRBD1
J gene: TRBJ2-1
V gene: TRBV6-1
CDR3 protein: CASSEGSGGRTYNEQFF
CDR3 DNA: TGTGCCAGCAGTGAAGGGTCAGGGGGTAGAACCTACAATGAGCAGTTCTTC

clone size: NA
D gene: NA
J gene: TRBJ1-2
V gene: TRBV27
CDR3 protein: CASSLRGIYGYTF
CDR3 DNA: TGTGCCAGCAGTTTGCGGGGCATCTATGGCTACACCTTC

clone size: NA
D gene: NA
J gene: TRBJ1-2
V gene: TRBV3-1/TRBV3-2
CDR3 protein: CASSQGGRGPTNYGYTF
CDR3 DNA: TGTGCCAGCAGCCAAGGGGGCAGGGGCCCGACTAACTATGGCTACACCTTC

clone size: once
D gene: TRBD1
J gene: TRBJ2-7
V gene: TRBV15
CDR3 protein: CATSRYRDRDYEQYF
CDR3 DNA: TGTGCCACCAGCAGGTACCGGGACAGAGACTACGAGCAGTACTTC

clone size: NA
D gene: NA
J gene: TRBJ1-5
V gene: TRBV2
CDR3 protein: CASKSSNQPQHF
CDR3 DNA: TGTGCCAGCAAAAGTAGCAATCAGCCCCAGCATTTT

clone size: NA
D gene: NA
J gene: TRBJ2-2
V gene: TRBV5-1
CDR3 protein: CASSPHLGNTNTGELFF
CDR3 DNA: TGCGCCAGCAGTCCCCATCTGGGGAATACGAACACCGGGGAGCTGTTTTTT

clone size: NA
D gene: NA
J gene: TRBJ2-7
V gene: TRBV4-1
CDR3 protein: CASSQVSSLGEYEQYF
CDR3 DNA: TGCGCCAGCAGCCAAGTTTCATCCCTAGGCGAATACGAGCAGTACTTC

clone size: NA
D gene: TRBD2
J gene: TRBJ2-7
V gene: TRBV27
CDR3 protein: CASSAGTSGRYEQYF
CDR3 DNA: TGTGCCAGCAGTGCTGGGACTAGCGGACGTTACGAGCAGTACTTC

clone size: NA
D gene: NA
J gene: TRBJ1-2
V gene: TRBV10-3
CDR3 protein: CAITPDTLGDGYTF
CDR3 DNA: TGTGCCATCACCCCTGACACCTTGGGGGATGGCTACACCTTC

clone size: NA
D gene: NA
J gene: TRBJ1-5
V gene: TRBV6-2/TRBV6-3
CDR3 protein: CASSSHNGLPQHF
CDR3 DNA: TGTGCCAGCAGTTCCCATAACGGGTTGCCCCAGCATTTT

clone size: NA
D gene: NA
J gene: TRBJ2-1
V gene: TRBV24-1
CDR3 protein: CATSEGGTYNEQFF
CDR3 DNA: TGTGCCACCAGTGAGGGGGGAACCTACAATGAGCAGTTCTTC

clone size: once
D gene: NA
J gene: TRBJ1-1
V gene: TRBV14
CDR3 protein: CASRSAGGTNTEAFF
CDR3 DNA: TGTGCCAGCAGATCCGCGGGGGGAACGAACACTGAAGCTTTCTTT

clone size: NA
D gene: TRBD2
J gene: TRBJ2-5
V gene: TRBV19
CDR3 protein: CASSMVGLAGETQYF
CDR3 DNA: TGTGCCAGTAGTATGGTAGGCCTAGCGGGAGAGACCCAGTACTTC

clone size: NA
D gene: NA
J gene: TRBJ2-7
V gene: TRBV11-2
CDR3 protein: CASSYTLPSYEQYF
CDR3 DNA: TGTGCCAGCAGCTATACCCTCCCCAGCTACGAGCAGTACTTC

clone size: NA
D gene: TRBD1
J gene: TRBJ1-4
V gene: TRBV6-5
CDR3 protein: CASSNHDRGDEKLFF
CDR3 DNA: TGTGCCAGCAGTAACCATGACAGGGGGGATGAAAAACTGTTTTTT

clone size: NA
D gene: NA
J gene: TRBJ1-2
V gene: TRBV11-2
CDR3 protein: CASSLGGGHYGYTF
CDR3 DNA: TGTGCCAGCAGCTTAGGGGGGGGGCACTATGGCTACACCTTC

clone size: NA
D gene: TRBD2
J gene: TRBJ2-7
V gene: TRBV9
CDR3 protein: CASSPRSSGSSYEQYF
CDR3 DNA: TGTGCCAGCAGCCCCCGTTCTAGCGGTAGCTCCTACGAGCAGTACTTC

clone size: NA
D gene: TRBD2
J gene: TRBJ2-3
V gene: TRBV24-1
CDR3 protein: CATSLGRGAWADTQYF
CDR3 DNA: TGTGCCACCAGTCTGGGGCGGGGGGCCTGGGCAGATACGCAGTATTTT

clone size: NA
D gene: TRBD1
J gene: TRBJ1-4
V gene: TRBV7-9
CDR3 protein: CASSSTGDLLSTNEKLFF
CDR3 DNA: TGTGCCAGCAGCTCTACAGGGGACTTACTCTCTACTAATGAAAAACTGTTTTTT